This T cell receptor beta chain comes out of a study of cytomegalovirus exposure and HLA in healthy donors. Profiled with immunoSEQ multiplex PCR; TCRdb holds only in-frame clones, not every one. The profile shows 120,000 or so clones, 89% of them singletons. CDR1 and CDR2 (germline): MDHEN, SYDVKM. The CDR3 is made up of 15 amino acids. The V and J ends lost 6 bases and 1 base, in that order; junction bases with no gene match: 8. The sequenced sample consisted of PBMCs. The gene calls are TRBV28 and TRBJ2-7, with TRBD2 matching 8 bases. The receptor comes from a woman aged 18 to 35 in good health and CMV-seronegative. The CDR3 protein is CASSQSGSGSYEQYF. The CDR3 coding sequence is TGTGCCAGCAGCCAAAGCGGGAGTGGGTCCTACGAGCAGTACTTC.